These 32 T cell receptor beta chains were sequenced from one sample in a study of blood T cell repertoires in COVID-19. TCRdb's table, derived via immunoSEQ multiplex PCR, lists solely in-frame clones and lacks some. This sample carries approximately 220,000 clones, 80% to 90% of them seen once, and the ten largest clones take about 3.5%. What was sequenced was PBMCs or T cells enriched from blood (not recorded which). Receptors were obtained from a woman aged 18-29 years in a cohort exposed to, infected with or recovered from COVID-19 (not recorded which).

CDR3 sequence: CASSSQGSEAFF. The CDR3 coding sequence is TGTGCCAGCAGCTCACAGGGGTCTGAAGCTTTCTTT. The chain employs TRBV12-3 or TRBV12-4 and TRBJ1-1, with 7 bases identical to TRBD1. The V gene end was trimmed by 6 bases and the J gene end by 6 bases; junction bases not matched to a gene: 4. This CDR3 region has 12 residues.

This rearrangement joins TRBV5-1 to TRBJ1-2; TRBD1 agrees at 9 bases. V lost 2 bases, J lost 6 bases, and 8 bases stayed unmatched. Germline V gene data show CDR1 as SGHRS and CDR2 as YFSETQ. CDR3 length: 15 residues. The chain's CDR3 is CASSLRDRALDGYTF. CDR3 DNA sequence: TGCGCCAGCAGCTTACGGGACAGGGCTTTGGATGGCTACACCTTC.

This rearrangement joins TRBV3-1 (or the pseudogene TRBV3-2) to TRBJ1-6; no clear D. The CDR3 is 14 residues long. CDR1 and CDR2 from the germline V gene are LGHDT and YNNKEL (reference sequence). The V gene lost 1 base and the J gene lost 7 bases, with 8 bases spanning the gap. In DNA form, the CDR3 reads TGTGCCAGCAGCCAAGGTGGTCAGAATTCACCCCTCCACTTT. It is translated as CASSQGGQNSPLHF.

The CDR3 region has the DNA TGTGCCAGCAGCTTAAATGGGGAGCGGGCCTTGAACACTGAAGCTTTCTTT. Translating gives CASSLNGERALNTEAFF. The chain has TRBV7-3 and TRBJ1-1; the D is unclear. The CDR3 sequence is 17 residues long. Trimming removed 1 base from V and 0 bases from J, with 15 bases in between. CDR1 is SGHTA, CDR2 FQGTGA, per germline.

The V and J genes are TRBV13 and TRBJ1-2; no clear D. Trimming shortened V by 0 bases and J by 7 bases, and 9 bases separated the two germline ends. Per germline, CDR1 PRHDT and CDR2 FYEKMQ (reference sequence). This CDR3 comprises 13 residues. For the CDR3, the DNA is TGTGCCAGCAGCTTAGGCCGCGCGGGTGGCTACACCTTC. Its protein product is CASSLGRAGGYTF.

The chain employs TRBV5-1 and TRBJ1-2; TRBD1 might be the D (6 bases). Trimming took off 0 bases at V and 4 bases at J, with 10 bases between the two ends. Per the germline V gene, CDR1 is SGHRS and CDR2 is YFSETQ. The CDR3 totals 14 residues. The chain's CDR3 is CASSLDRVSYGYTF. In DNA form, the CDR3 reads TGCGCCAGCAGCTTGGACAGGGTGAGCTATGGCTACACCTTC.

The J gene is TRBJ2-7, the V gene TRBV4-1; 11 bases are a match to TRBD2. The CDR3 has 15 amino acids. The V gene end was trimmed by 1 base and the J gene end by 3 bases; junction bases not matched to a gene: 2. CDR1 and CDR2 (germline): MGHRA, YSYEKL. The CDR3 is CASSQGLAGNYEQYF. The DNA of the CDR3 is TGCGCCAGCAGCCAAGGACTAGCGGGGAACTACGAGCAGTACTTC.

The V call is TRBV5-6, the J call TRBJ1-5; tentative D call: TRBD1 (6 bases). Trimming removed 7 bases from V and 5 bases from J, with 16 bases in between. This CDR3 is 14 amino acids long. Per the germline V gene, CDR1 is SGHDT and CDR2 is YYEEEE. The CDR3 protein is CASQRTGRDQPQHF. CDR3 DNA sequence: TGTGCCAGCCAGCGTACAGGGAGGGATCAGCCCCAGCATTTT. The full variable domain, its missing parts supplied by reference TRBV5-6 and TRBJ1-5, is DAGVTQSPTHLIKTRGQQVTLRCSPKSGHDTVSWYQQALGQGPQFIFQYYEEEERQRGNFPDRFSGHQFPNYSSELNVNALLLGDSALYLCASQRTGRDQPQHFGDGTRLSIL.

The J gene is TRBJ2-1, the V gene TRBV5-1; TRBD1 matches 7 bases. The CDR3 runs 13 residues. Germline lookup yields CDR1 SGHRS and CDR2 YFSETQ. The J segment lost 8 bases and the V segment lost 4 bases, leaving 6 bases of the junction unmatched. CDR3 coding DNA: TGCGCCAGCAGCGTAACCGGGACAGATGAGCAGTTCTTC. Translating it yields CASSVTGTDEQFF.

The CDR3 DNA reads TGTGCCAGCAGCCCTAGACTAGCGGGGGTTGAGCAGTACTTC. It encodes CASSPRLAGVEQYF. This sequence joins TRBV9 and TRBJ2-7, with TRBD2 matching 12 bases. Looked up from germline, CDR1 is SGDLS and CDR2 is YYNGEE. With V trimmed by 4 bases and J by 7 bases, 6 bases remained unmatched. The CDR3 totals 14 residues.

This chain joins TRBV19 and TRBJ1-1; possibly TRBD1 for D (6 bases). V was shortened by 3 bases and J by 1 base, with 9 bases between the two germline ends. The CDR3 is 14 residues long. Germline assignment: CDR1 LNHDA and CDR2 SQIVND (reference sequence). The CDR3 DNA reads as TGTGCCAGTAGTATCCTACAGGGGAACACTGAAGCTTTCTTT. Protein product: CASSILQGNTEAFF. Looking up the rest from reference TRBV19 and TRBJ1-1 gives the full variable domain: DGGITQSPKYLFRKEGQNVTLSCEQNLNHDAMYWYRQDPGQGLRLIYYSQIVNDFQKGDIAEGYSVSREKKESFPLTVTSAQKNPTAFYLCASSILQGNTEAFFGQGTRLTVV.

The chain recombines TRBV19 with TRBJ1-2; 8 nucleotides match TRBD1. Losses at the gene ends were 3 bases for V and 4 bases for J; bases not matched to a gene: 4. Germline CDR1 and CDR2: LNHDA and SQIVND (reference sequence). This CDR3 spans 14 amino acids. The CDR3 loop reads CASSIRGQGYGYTF. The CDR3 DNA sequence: TGTGCCAGTAGTATCAGAGGACAGGGCTATGGCTACACCTTC.

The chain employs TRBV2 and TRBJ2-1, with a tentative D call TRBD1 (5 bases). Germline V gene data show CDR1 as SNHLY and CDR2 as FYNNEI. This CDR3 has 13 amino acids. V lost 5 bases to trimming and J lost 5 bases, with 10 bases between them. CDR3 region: CASSPQGNNEQFF. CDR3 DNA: TGTGCCAGCAGTCCGCAGGGTAACAATGAGCAGTTCTTC.

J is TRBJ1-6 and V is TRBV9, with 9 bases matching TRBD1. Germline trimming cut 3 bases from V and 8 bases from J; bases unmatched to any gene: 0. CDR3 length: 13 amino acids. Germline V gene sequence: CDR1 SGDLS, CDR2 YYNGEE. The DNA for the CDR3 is TGTGCCAGCAGCGGACAGGGGGATTCACCCCTCCACTTT. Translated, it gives CASSGQGDSPLHF.

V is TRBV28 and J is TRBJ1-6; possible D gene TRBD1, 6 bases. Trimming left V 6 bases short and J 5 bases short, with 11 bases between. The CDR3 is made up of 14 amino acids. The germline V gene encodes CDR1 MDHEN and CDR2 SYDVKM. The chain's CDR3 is CASSIQGHNSPLHF. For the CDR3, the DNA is TGTGCCAGCAGCATACAGGGCCATAATTCACCCCTCCACTTT.

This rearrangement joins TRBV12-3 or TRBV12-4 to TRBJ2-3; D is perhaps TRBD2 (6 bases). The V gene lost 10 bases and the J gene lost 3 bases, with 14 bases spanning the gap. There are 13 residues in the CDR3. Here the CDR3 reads CATKEGLTDTQYF. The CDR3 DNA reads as TGTGCCACCAAGGAGGGGCTGACAGATACGCAGTATTTT.

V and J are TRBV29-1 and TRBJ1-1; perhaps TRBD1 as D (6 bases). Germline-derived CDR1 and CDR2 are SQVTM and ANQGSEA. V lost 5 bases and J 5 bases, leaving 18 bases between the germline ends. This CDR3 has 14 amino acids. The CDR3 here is CSVLEGGVGTEAFF. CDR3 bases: TGCAGCGTTCTTGAGGGGGGGGTAGGGACTGAAGCTTTCTTT.

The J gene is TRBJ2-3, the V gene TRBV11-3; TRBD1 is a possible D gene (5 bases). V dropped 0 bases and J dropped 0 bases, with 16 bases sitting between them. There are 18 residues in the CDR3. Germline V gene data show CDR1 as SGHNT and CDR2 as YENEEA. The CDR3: CASSLEGAPPLSTDTQYF. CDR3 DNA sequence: TGTGCCAGCAGCTTAGAAGGGGCCCCCCCCTTGAGCACAGATACGCAGTATTTT.

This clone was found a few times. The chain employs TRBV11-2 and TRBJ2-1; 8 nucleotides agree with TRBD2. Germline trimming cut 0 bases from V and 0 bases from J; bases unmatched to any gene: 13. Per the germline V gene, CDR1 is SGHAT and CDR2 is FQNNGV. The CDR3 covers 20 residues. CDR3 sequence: CASSLDGIRREDLSYNEQFF. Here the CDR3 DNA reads TGTGCCAGCAGCTTAGATGGAATACGGCGGGAGGACCTCTCCTACAATGAGCAGTTCTTC.

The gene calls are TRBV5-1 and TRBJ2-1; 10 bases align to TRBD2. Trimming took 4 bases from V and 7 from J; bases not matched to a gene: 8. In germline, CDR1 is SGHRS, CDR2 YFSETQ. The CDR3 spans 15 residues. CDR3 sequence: CASSTERGGLNEQFF. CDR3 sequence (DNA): TGCGCCAGCAGCACAGAGCGGGGGGGCTTAAATGAGCAGTTCTTC.

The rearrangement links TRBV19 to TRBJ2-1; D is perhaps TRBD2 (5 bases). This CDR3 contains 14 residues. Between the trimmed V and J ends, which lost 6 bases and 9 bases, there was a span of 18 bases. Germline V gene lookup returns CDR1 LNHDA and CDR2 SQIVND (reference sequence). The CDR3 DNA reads TGTGCCAGTAGCCTTCGGGGTAGTAAGGGTGAGCAGTTCTTC. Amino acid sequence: CASSLRGSKGEQFF. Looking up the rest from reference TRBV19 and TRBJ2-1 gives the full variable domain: DGGITQSPKYLFRKEGQNVTLSCEQNLNHDAMYWYRQDPGQGLRLIYYSQIVNDFQKGDIAEGYSVSREKKESFPLTVTSAQKNPTAFYLCASSLRGSKGEQFFGPGTRLTVL.

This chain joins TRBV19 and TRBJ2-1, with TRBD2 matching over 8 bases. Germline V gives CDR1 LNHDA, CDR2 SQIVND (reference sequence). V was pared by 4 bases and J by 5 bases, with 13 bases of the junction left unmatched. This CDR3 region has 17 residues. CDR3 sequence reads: CASSKGPERELDNEQFF. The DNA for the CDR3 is TGTGCCAGTAGTAAGGGACCCGAGCGGGAGCTTGACAATGAGCAGTTCTTC.

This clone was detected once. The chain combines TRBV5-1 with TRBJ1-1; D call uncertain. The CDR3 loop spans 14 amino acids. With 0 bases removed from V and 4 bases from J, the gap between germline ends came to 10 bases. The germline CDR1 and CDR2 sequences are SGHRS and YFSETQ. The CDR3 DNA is TGCGCCAGCAGCTTGGAACAGATCGGCACTGAAGCTTTCTTT. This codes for CASSLEQIGTEAFF.

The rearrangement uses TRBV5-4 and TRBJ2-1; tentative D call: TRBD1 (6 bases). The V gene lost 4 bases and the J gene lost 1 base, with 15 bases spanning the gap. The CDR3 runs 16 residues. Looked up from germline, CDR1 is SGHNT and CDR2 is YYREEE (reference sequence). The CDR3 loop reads CASSPSVQGSYNEQFF. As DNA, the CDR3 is TGTGCCAGCAGCCCCTCGGTGCAGGGGTCCTACAATGAGCAGTTCTTC.

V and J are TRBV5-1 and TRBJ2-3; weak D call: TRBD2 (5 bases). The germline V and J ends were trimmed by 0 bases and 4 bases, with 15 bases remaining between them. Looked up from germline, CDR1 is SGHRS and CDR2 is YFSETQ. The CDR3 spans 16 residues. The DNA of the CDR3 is TGCGCCAGCAGCTTGGGCGGGCAAACAGTCGCAGATACGCAGTATTTT. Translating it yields CASSLGGQTVADTQYF.

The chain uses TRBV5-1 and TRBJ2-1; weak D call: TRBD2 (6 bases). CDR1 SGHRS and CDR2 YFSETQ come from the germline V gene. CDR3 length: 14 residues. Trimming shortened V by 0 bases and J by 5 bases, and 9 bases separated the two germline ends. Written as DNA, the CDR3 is TGCGCCAGCAGCTTGGCTAGCGCACACAATGAGCAGTTCTTC. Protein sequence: CASSLASAHNEQFF.

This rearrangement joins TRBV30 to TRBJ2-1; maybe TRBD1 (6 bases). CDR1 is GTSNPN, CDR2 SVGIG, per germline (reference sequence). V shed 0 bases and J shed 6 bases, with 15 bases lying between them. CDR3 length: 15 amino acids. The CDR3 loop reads CAWSVGIGQFNEQFF. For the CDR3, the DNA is TGTGCCTGGAGTGTAGGGATTGGACAGTTCAATGAGCAGTTCTTC. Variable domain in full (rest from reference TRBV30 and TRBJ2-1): SQTIHQWPATLVQPVGSPLSLECTVEGTSNPNLYWYRQAAGRGLQLLFYSVGIGQISSEVPQNLSASRPQDRQFILSSKKLLLSDSGFYLCAWSVGIGQFNEQFFGPGTRLTVL.

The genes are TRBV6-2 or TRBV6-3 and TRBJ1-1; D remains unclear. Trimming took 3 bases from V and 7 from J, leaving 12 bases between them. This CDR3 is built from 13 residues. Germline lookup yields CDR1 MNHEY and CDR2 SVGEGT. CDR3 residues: CASSYGGFGEAFF. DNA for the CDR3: TGTGCCAGCAGTTATGGCGGTTTTGGTGAAGCTTTCTTT.

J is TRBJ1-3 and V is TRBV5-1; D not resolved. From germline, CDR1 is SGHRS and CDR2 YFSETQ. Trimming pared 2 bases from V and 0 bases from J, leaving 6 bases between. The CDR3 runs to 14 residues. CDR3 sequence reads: CASSLDFSGNTIYF. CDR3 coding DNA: TGCGCCAGCAGCTTAGACTTCTCTGGAAACACCATATATTTT.

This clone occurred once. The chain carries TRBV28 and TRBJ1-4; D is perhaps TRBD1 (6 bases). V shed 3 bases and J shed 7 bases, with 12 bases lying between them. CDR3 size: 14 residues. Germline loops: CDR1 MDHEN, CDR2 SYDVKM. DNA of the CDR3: TGTGCCAGCAGTTTCGGGGGGCCCACTGAAAAACTGTTTTTT. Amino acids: CASSFGGPTEKLFF.

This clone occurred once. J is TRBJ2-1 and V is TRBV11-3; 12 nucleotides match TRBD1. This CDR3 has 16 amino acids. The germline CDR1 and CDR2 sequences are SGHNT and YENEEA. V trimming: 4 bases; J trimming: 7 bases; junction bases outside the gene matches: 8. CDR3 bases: TGTGCCAGCAGCTGGCGGGGACAGGGGGCGCTTAATGAGCAGTTCTTC. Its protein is CASSWRGQGALNEQFF.

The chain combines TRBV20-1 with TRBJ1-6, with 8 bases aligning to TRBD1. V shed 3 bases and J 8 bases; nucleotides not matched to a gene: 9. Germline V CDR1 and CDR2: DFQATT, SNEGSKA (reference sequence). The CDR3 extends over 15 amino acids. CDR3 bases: TGCAGTGCTAGTCGGACCGGGACAGGATATTCACCCCTCCACTTT. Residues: CSASRTGTGYSPLHF.